This T cell receptor beta chain stems from a study of T cells after yellow fever vaccination. General study findings and limits: Booster sampling recovered most clones from primary vaccination (approximately 96% CD4, around 90% CD8).

Universal primer sites and UMIs were introduced during 5'RACE template-switching synthesis of TCR cDNA. TCRdb redid the calling of the 5' RACE reads with MiXCR, one entry per CDR3 protein. The top ten hold roughly 21% of the sample, which has 250,000 to 400,000 distinct CDR3 sequences, roughly 4.3% seen once. The CDR3 has 18 amino acids. V dropped 0 bases and J dropped 6 bases, with 18 bases sitting between them. The germline CDR1 and CDR2 sequences are LGHNA and YSLEER. In this sample, this clonotype turned up a few times. The antigen is not known. The starting material was PBMCs, obtained 15 days after the yellow fever booster vaccination. This clonotype was obtained from a man between 18 and 29 years old who received the YFV17D yellow fever vaccine. The V and J genes are TRBV4-3 and TRBJ1-6; tentatively, D is TRBD1 (5 bases). The CDR3: CASSQDPPVPGPNSPLHF. The DNA of the CDR3 is TGCGCCAGCAGCCAAGACCCCCCCGTGCCAGGGCCTAATTCACCCCTCCACTTT.